Sequencing of this T cell receptor beta chain was carried out in a study of T cells in localized non-small cell lung cancer. General study points: Adjacent lung was found to contain a median about 60 of the top 100 tumor clones. Only one tumor region was sequenced, so heterogeneity remains possible. Uninvolved adjacent lung had the highest recorded T cell clonality, with tumor below it.

There are 14 residues in the CDR3. CDR1 and CDR2 (germline): GTSNPN, SVGIG (reference sequence). With 1 base removed from V and 1 base from J, the gap between germline ends came to 8 bases. The method was immunoSEQ multiplex PCR; TCRdb's version includes in-frame clones alone and lacks a portion of them. The sample holds around 30,000 clones, around four fifths seen once. About this clone: Its antigen is as yet unknown.

This receptor was obtained from a male donor aged 60 or over with stage II squamous cell lung carcinoma. The chain uses TRBV30 and TRBJ2-1, with D tentatively TRBD2 (6 bases). Source: peripheral blood, taken before any cancer treatment. DNA of the CDR3: TGTGCCTGGAGTGCGGAGGGTTCCTACAATGAGCAGTTCTTC. It specifies CAWSAEGSYNEQFF.